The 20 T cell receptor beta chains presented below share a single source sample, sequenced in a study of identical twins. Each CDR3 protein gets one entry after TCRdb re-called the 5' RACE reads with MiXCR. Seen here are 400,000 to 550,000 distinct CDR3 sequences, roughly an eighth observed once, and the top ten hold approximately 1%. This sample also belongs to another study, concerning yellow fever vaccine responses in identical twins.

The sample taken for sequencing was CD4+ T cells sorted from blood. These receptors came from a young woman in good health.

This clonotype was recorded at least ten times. The CDR3 loop reads CASSRDGSSYNSPLHF. CDR3 nucleotide sequence: TGTGCCAGCAGCCGGGACGGAAGCTCCTATAATTCACCCCTCCACTTT. The V gene is TRBV6-1, the J gene TRBJ1-6; a possible D gene is TRBD1 (5 bases). Trimming cost V 6 bases and J 0 bases, with 12 bases left between them. Germline V gives CDR1 MNHNS, CDR2 SASEGT. The CDR3 is made up of 16 amino acids.

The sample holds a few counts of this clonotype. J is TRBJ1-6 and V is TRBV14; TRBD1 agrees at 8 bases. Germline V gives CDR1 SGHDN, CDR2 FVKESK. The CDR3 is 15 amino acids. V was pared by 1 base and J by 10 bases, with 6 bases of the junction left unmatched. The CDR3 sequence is CASSQAPDRVSPLHF. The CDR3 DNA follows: TGTGCCAGCAGCCAAGCCCCGGACAGGGTGTCACCCCTCCACTTT.

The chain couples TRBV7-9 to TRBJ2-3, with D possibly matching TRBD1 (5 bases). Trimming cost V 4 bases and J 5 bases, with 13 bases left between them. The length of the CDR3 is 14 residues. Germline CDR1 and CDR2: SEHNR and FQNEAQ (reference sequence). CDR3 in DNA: TGTGCCAGCAGCTCGGGTCTACAGGAAGATACGCAGTATTTT. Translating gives CASSSGLQEDTQYF.

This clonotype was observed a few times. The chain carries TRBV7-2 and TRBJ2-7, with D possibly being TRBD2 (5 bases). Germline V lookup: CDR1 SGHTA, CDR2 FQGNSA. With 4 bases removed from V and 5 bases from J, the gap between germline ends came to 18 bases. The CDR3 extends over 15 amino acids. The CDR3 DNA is TGTGCCAGCAGCTCCGGACTTCCGCGGAGCCACGAGCAGTACTTC. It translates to CASSSGLPRSHEQYF.

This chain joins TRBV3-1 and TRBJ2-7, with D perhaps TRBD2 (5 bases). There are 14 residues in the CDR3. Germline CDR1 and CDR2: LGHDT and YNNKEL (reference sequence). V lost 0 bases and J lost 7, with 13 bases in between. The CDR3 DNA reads TGTGCCAGCAGCCAAGATAAAAGAGGGAAAGAGCAGTACTTC. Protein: CASSQDKRGKEQYF.

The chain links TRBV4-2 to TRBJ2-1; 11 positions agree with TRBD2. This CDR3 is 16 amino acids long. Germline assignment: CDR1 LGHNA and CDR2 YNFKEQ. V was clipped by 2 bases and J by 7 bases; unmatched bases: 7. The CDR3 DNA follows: TGTGCCAGCAGCCAAACCGGGACTAGCGGTATGAATGAGCAGTTCTTC. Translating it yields CASSQTGTSGMNEQFF.

CDR3 sequence: CASSRRESSRDEQFF. CDR3 nucleotides: TGTGCCAGCAGCCGAAGGGAGAGCTCTAGGGATGAGCAGTTCTTC. The chain employs TRBV7-9 and TRBJ2-1; possible D gene TRBD2, 5 bases. This CDR3 has 15 amino acids. The germline CDR1 and CDR2 sequences are SEHNR and FQNEAQ (reference sequence). The germline V and J ends were trimmed by 5 bases and 8 bases, with 19 bases remaining between them.

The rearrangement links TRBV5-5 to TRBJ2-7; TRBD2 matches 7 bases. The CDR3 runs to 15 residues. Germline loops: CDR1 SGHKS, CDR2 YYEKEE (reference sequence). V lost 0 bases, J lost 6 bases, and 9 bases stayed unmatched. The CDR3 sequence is CASSLVLAGAIEQYF. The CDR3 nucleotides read TGTGCCAGCAGCTTGGTTCTTGCGGGAGCGATCGAGCAGTACTTC.

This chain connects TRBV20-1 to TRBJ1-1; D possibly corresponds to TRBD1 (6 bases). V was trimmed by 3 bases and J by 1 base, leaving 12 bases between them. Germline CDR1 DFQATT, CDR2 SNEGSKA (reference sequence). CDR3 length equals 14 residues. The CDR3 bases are TGCAGTGCTAGCCCCGGACAGACGAACACTGAAGCTTTCTTT. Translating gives CSASPGQTNTEAFF.

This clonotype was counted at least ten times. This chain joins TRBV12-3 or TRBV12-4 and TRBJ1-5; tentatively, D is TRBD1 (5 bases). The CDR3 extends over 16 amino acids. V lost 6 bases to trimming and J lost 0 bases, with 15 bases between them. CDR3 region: CASRLGRGLSNQPQHF. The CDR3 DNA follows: TGTGCCAGCAGGCTGGGAAGGGGACTTAGCAATCAGCCCCAGCATTTT.

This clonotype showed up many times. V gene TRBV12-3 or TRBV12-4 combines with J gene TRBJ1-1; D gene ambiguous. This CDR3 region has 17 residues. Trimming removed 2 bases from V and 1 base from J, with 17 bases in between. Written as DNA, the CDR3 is TGTGCCAGCAGTTTATTAGGTAGGGTCGGTGAGAACACTGAAGCTTTCTTT. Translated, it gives CASSLLGRVGENTEAFF.

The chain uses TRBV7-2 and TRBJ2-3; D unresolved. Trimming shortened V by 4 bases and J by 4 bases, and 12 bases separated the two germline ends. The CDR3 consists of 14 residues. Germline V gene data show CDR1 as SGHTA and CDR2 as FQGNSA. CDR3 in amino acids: CASSSVRAADTQYF. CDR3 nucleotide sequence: TGTGCCAGCAGCTCAGTAAGGGCTGCAGATACGCAGTATTTT. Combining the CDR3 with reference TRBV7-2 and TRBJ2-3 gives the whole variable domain GAGVSQSPSNKVTEKGKDVELRCDPISGHTALYWYRQSLGQGLEFLIYFQGNSAPDKSGLPSDRFSAERTGGSVSTLTIQRTQQEDSAVYLCASSSVRAADTQYFGPGTRLTVL.

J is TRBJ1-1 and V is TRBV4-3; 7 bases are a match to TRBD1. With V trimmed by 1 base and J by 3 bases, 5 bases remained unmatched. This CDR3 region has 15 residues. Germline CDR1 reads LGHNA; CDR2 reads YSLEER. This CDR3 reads CASSQGQGDDTEAFF. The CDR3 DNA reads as TGCGCCAGCAGCCAAGGACAGGGTGACGACACTGAAGCTTTCTTT.

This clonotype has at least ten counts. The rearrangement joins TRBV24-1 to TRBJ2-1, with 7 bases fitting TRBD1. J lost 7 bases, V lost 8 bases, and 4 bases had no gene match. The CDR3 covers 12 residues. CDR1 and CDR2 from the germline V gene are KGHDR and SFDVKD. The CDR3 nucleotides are TGTGCCACCATGGGACAGCGGAATGAGCAGTTCTTC. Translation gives CATMGQRNEQFF.

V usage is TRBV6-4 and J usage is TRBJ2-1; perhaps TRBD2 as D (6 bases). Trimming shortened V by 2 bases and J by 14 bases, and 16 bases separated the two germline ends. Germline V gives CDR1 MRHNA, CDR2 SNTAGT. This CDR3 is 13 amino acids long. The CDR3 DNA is TGTGCCAGCAGTGACGCGGGGACGGCACGAAAGTTCTTC. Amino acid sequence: CASSDAGTARKFF.

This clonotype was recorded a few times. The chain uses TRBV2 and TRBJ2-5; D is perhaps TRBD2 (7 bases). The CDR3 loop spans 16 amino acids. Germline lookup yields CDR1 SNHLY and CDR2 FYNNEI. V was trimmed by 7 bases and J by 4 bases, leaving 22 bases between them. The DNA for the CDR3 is TGTGCCAGCACCTCCGCTGGGGGGGGGCCTGGAGAGACCCAGTACTTC. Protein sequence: CASTSAGGGPGETQYF.

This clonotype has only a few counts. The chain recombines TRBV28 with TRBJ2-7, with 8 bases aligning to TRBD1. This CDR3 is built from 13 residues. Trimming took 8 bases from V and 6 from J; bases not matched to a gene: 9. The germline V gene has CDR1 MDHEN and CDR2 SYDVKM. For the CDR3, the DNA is TGTGCCAGCGCCCAGGGGACAGGTGTCGAGCAGTACTTC. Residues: CASAQGTGVEQYF. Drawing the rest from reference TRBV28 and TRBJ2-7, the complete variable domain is DVKVTQSSRYLVKRTGEKVFLECVQDMDHENMFWYRQDPGLGLRLIYFSYDVKMKEKGDIPEGYSVSREKKERFSLILESASTNQTSMYLCASAQGTGVEQYFGPGTRLTVT.

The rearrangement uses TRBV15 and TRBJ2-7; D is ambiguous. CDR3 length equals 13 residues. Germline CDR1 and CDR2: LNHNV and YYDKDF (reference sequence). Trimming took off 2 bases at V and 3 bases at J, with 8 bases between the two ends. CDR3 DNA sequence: TGTGCCACCAGCAGATCTCTGATCTACGAGCAGTACTTC. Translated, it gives CATSRSLIYEQYF.

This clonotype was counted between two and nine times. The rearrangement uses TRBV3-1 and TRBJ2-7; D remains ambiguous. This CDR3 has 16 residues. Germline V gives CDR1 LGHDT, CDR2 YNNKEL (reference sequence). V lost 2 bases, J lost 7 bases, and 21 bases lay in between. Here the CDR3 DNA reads TGTGCCAGCAGCCAAACCCCTTCGGTAAGCGCCTTGGAGCAGTACTTC. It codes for CASSQTPSVSALEQYF.

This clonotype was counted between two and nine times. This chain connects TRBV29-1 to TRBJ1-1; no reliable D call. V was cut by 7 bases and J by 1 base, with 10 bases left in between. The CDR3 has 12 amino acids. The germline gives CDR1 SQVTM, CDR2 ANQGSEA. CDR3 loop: CSADWGNTEAFF. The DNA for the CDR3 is TGCAGCGCTGACTGGGGGAACACTGAAGCTTTCTTT.